Below are 26 T cell receptor beta chains sequenced from a single sample in a study of blood T cells in healthy people across ages. The second PCR ran roughly 7 to 11 cycles with a sample-barcoded 5' primer and J-beta primers. One entry per CDR3 protein results from TCRdb running MiXCR on the 5' RACE reads. The data contain hundreds of thousands of distinct CDR3 sequences, around 48% of them singletons. The specimen was blood. Receptor source: a man older than 75 in good health.

The gene calls are TRBV5-1 and TRBJ2-5; D possibly corresponds to TRBD1 (6 bases). The CDR3 loop spans 16 amino acids. Per the germline V gene, CDR1 is SGHRS and CDR2 is YFSETQ. The V end lost 4 bases, the J end lost 5 bases, and 21 bases lay between the germline ends. The CDR3 here is CASSGSWDTKGETQYF. CDR3 bases: TGCGCCAGCAGCGGATCCTGGGACACCAAAGGCGAGACCCAGTACTTC.

This sequence joins TRBV7-2 and TRBJ2-7, with 12 bases fitting TRBD2. This CDR3 region has 19 residues. Germline CDR1 reads SGHTA; CDR2 reads FQGNSA. V lost 4 bases to trimming and J lost 4 bases; unmatched junction nucleotides: 17. The CDR3 here is CASSSPLAGGPWGNYEQYF. CDR3 DNA: TGTGCCAGCAGCTCCCCCCTAGCGGGAGGGCCCTGGGGTAATTACGAGCAGTACTTC.

This clonotype has just a few counts. The chain joins TRBV7-8 to TRBJ1-2; D call uncertain. Germline V lookup: CDR1 SGHVS, CDR2 FQNEAQ. With 5 bases removed from V and 5 bases from J, the gap between germline ends came to 12 bases. This CDR3 spans 13 amino acids. CDR3 sequence: CASSPLGQYGYTF. In DNA form, the CDR3 reads TGTGCCAGCAGCCCTCTAGGGCAGTATGGCTACACCTTC.

This clonotype came up a few times. The V call is TRBV4-3, the J call TRBJ2-7, with a weak D call TRBD1 (6 bases). V was cut by 3 bases and J by 2 bases, with 14 bases left in between. From germline, CDR1 is LGHNA and CDR2 YSLEER. This CDR3 region has 15 residues. The CDR3 sequence is CASSQGSAGAYEQYF. In DNA, the CDR3 is TGCGCCAGCAGCCAGGGATCCGCAGGGGCCTACGAGCAGTACTTC.

This clonotype has ten or more counts. The chain links TRBV7-9 to TRBJ2-7; 7 nucleotides agree with TRBD1. Trimming cost V 5 bases and J 0 bases; bases outside gene matches: 13. The CDR3 spans 17 residues. Germline loops: CDR1 SEHNR, CDR2 FQNEAQ (reference sequence). The CDR3 nucleotides are TGTGCCAGCAGCCCCCCATTGGAAGGGGGCAGCTCCTACGAGCAGTACTTC. Its translation: CASSPPLEGGSSYEQYF.

The count of this clonotype is one. The chain carries TRBV27 and TRBJ2-1; possibly TRBD2 for D (6 bases). The CDR3 runs to 16 residues. Trimming left V 2 bases short and J 3 bases short, with 14 bases between. Per the germline V gene, CDR1 is MNHEY and CDR2 is SMNVEV (reference sequence). CDR3 region: CASSLRSGPSYNEQFF. CDR3 bases: TGTGCCAGCAGTTTAAGAAGCGGGCCGAGCTACAATGAGCAGTTCTTC.

The chain carries TRBV29-1 and TRBJ2-1; a weak D match, TRBD2 (5 bases). There are 14 residues in the CDR3. Germline loops: CDR1 SQVTM, CDR2 ANQGSEA. V was cut by 5 bases and J by 1 base, with 12 bases left in between. Here the CDR3 DNA reads TGCAGCGTTTCCGAATCGGGGTCCTACAATGAGCAGTTCTTC. It codes for CSVSESGSYNEQFF.

V gene TRBV4-1 combines with J gene TRBJ1-1; D perhaps matches TRBD1 (5 bases). Germline loops: CDR1 MGHRA, CDR2 YSYEKL. Trimming pared 1 base from V and 5 bases from J, leaving 17 bases between. The CDR3 totals 16 residues. The CDR3 DNA sequence: TGCGCCAGCAGCCAAGCCCGCGGAGGACACACGACTGAAGCTTTCTTT. Its translation: CASSQARGGHTTEAFF.

This clonotype has a handful of counts. The J gene is TRBJ1-1, the V gene TRBV20-1; D is uncertain. V was clipped by 3 bases and J by 5 bases, with 13 bases between them. The germline CDR1 and CDR2 sequences are DFQATT and SNEGSKA (reference sequence). The CDR3 contains 13 residues. CDR3 sequence reads: CSASPGPRTEAFF. The CDR3 region has the DNA TGCAGTGCTAGTCCCGGACCGCGGACTGAAGCTTTCTTT.

The chain couples TRBV10-3 to TRBJ1-6, with unresolved D. Trimming pared 8 bases from V and 7 bases from J, leaving 12 bases between. Germline V gene lookup returns CDR1 ENHRY and CDR2 SYGVKD. There are 13 residues in the CDR3. DNA of the CDR3: TGTGCCATCCAACGCGGCGGAAATTCACCCCTCCACTTT. Translating gives CAIQRGGNSPLHF.

The chain uses TRBV9 and TRBJ2-1, with TRBD2 matching over 9 bases. This CDR3 comprises 15 residues. V lost 5 bases and J lost 6; bases outside the gene matches: 9. Germline V CDR1 and CDR2: SGDLS, YYNGEE. The CDR3 spells CASSRQTSGLNEQFF. In DNA form, the CDR3 reads TGTGCCAGCAGTCGCCAGACTAGCGGTCTCAATGAGCAGTTCTTC.

This clonotype was recorded at least ten times. This sequence joins TRBV10-3 and TRBJ2-1; D is possibly TRBD1 (6 bases). Germline V CDR1 and CDR2: ENHRY, SYGVKD. V was trimmed by 10 bases and J by 7 bases, leaving 17 bases between them. CDR3 size: 13 residues. CDR3 coding DNA: TGTGCCACCAAAACAGGGAGCGAGAATGAGCAGTTCTTC. Its translation is CATKTGSENEQFF.

Points on this clonotype: This could be a read error, since a much larger clone is one nucleotide away. This rearrangement joins TRBV5-1 to TRBJ2-7; D not resolved. Germline V lookup: CDR1 SGHRS, CDR2 YFSETQ. This CDR3 spans 15 amino acids. Trimming pared 0 bases from V and 7 bases from J, leaving 17 bases between. CDR3 protein: CASSLEQNHYNEQYF. CDR3 DNA sequence: TGCGCCAGCAGCTTGGAACAGAACCACTACAATGAGCAGTACTTC.

This clonotype was observed a single time. This may arise from a read error, as a much more abundant clone is one base away. V is TRBV27 and J is TRBJ2-5, with D possibly TRBD2 on 5 matching bases. Judging by the DNA end, TRBJ2-7 fits better; the J call may be wrong. Per the germline V gene, CDR1 is MNHEY and CDR2 is SMNVEV (reference sequence). The CDR3 has 13 residues. The CDR3 sequence is CVSGIDGAYEQYF. In nucleotides, the CDR3 is TGTGTCAGCGGAATAGACGGGGCCTACGAGCAGTACTTC.

The rearrangement uses TRBV20-1 and TRBJ2-7, with TRBD2 matching 14 bases. Germline V gene data show CDR1 as DFQATT and CDR2 as SNEGSKA (reference sequence). The CDR3 is made up of 14 amino acids. Trimming at V came to 3 bases and at J to 4 bases, leaving 2 bases not matched to a gene. The CDR3 nucleotides read TGCAGTGCTAGGGGGACTAGCGGGAGTTACGAGCAGTACTTC. It specifies CSARGTSGSYEQYF.

The chain is built from TRBV7-2 and TRBJ2-3; 11 nucleotides line up with TRBD2. The CDR3 has 16 residues. V shed 0 bases and J 6 bases; nucleotides not matched to a gene: 5. CDR1 and CDR2 from the germline V gene are SGHTA and FQGNSA. CDR3 region: CASSLAGASGRDTQYF. The CDR3, as DNA: TGTGCCAGCAGCTTAGCGGGGGCTAGCGGGAGGGATACGCAGTATTTT. Variable domain in full (rest from reference TRBV7-2 and TRBJ2-3): GAGVSQSPSNKVTEKGKDVELRCDPISGHTALYWYRQSLGQGLEFLIYFQGNSAPDKSGLPSDRFSAERTGGSVSTLTIQRTQQEDSAVYLCASSLAGASGRDTQYFGPGTRLTVL.

With respect to this clonotype: The junction differs from germline at one of its ends, possibly a read error. The V gene is TRBV6-2 or TRBV6-3, the J gene TRBJ2-1, with 7 nucleotides matching TRBD2. Germline V gives CDR1 MNHEY, CDR2 SVGEGT. This CDR3 comprises 17 residues. The CDR3 region is CASSPIGGRSSYSEQFF. DNA of the CDR3: TGTGCCAGCAGCCCCATCGGGGGGAGGAGCTCCTACAGTGAGCAGTTCTTC.

This rearrangement joins TRBV7-8 to TRBJ2-1; possibly TRBD2 for D (6 bases). Between the trimmed V and J ends, which lost 0 bases and 1 base, there was a span of 13 bases. Germline CDR1 reads SGHVS; CDR2 reads FQNEAQ. This CDR3 is built from 17 residues. DNA of the CDR3: TGTGCCAGCAGCTTAGCGCTTATCCGGGGGTCCTACAATGAGCAGTTCTTC. This encodes CASSLALIRGSYNEQFF.

The chain carries TRBV28 and TRBJ1-6; TRBD1 might be the D (5 bases). With 6 bases removed from V and 8 bases from J, the gap between germline ends came to 17 bases. Germline-derived CDR1 and CDR2 are MDHEN and SYDVKM. CDR3 length: 15 residues. The CDR3: CASSRVDGDDSPLHF. The CDR3 nucleotides are TGTGCCAGCAGCAGGGTTGATGGAGACGATTCACCCCTCCACTTT.

The chain employs TRBV20-1 and TRBJ2-4, with no clear D. The CDR3 is made up of 14 amino acids. With 1 base removed from V and 10 bases from J, the gap between germline ends came to 17 bases. Germline V gives CDR1 DFQATT, CDR2 SNEGSKA (reference sequence). The CDR3 DNA follows: TGCAGTGCTAGAGTACTCGGAATTCCCGAAATTCAGTACTTC. Translating it yields CSARVLGIPEIQYF.

This clonotype was seen a few times. The chain couples TRBV10-3 to TRBJ2-7, with a weak D call TRBD1 (6 bases). Germline V lookup: CDR1 ENHRY, CDR2 SYGVKD. The V and J ends lost 6 bases and 2 bases respectively, with 11 bases between them. The CDR3 consists of 13 residues. The CDR3 DNA sequence: TGTGCCATCAGAATGGGGACACCCTACGAGCAGTACTTC. Protein sequence: CAIRMGTPYEQYF.

A few counts support this clonotype. The chain links TRBV5-1 to TRBJ2-1, with D maybe TRBD1 (6 bases). Deletions cut 0 bases from V and 9 bases from J, with 16 bases between. Per germline, CDR1 SGHRS and CDR2 YFSETQ. CDR3 length: 15 amino acids. As DNA, the CDR3 is TGCGCCAGCAGCTTGGCCAATCAGGGGAGAGGTGAGCAGTTCTTC. This gives the protein CASSLANQGRGEQFF.

The V and J genes are TRBV20-1 and TRBJ2-1; 7 nucleotides match TRBD1. V lost 6 bases to trimming and J lost 8 bases; unmatched junction nucleotides: 4. CDR1 is DFQATT, CDR2 SNEGSKA, per germline (reference sequence). The CDR3 covers 11 residues. The CDR3, as DNA: TGCAGTGCGACAGGGCAGGATGAGCAGTTCTTC. Its protein is CSATGQDEQFF.

In its sample, this clonotype was seen many times. The J gene is TRBJ2-7, the V gene TRBV6-2 or TRBV6-3; 10 nucleotides align to TRBD1. Germline V gives CDR1 MNHEY, CDR2 SVGEGT. The CDR3 covers 16 residues. After removal of 4 bases from V and 3 bases from J, the junction contained 9 bases not matched to a gene. The CDR3 sequence: CASSWSPGQGFYEQYF. CDR3 nucleotide sequence: TGTGCCAGCAGTTGGTCACCGGGACAGGGGTTCTACGAGCAGTACTTC.

As to this clonotype: A much more abundant neighbour one base away suggests this may be a read error. This chain joins TRBV18 and TRBJ2-3; possibly TRBD1 for D (6 bases). CDR1 and CDR2 from the germline V gene are KGHSH and LQKENI. V gave up 6 bases and J gave up 2 bases, with 15 bases separating them. The CDR3 is made up of 15 amino acids. CDR3 region: CASSYETGNTDTQYF. The CDR3 DNA reads as TGTGCCAGCTCGTACGAGACAGGAAACACAGATACGCAGTATTTT.

The rearrangement joins TRBV4-2 to TRBJ2-2, with 7 bases identical to TRBD2. With V trimmed by 0 bases and J by 2 bases, 3 bases remained unmatched. There are 16 residues in the CDR3. The germline V gene encodes CDR1 LGHNA and CDR2 YNFKEQ. CDR3 region: CASSQDAGANTGELFF. The DNA for the CDR3 is TGTGCCAGCAGCCAAGATGCGGGAGCTAACACCGGGGAGCTGTTTTTT.